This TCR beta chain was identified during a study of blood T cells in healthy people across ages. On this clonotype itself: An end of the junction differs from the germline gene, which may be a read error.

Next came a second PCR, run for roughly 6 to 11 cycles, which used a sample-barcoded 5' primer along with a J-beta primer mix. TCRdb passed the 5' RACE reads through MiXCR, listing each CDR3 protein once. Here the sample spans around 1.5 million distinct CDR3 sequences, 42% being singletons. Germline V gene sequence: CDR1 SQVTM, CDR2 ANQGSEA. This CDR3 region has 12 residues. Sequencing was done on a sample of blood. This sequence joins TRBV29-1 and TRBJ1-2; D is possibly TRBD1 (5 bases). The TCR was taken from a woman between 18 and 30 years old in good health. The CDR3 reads CSVDLGTVGLIF. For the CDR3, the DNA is TGCAGCGTTGATCTGGGGACCGTCGGGCTCATCTTC.